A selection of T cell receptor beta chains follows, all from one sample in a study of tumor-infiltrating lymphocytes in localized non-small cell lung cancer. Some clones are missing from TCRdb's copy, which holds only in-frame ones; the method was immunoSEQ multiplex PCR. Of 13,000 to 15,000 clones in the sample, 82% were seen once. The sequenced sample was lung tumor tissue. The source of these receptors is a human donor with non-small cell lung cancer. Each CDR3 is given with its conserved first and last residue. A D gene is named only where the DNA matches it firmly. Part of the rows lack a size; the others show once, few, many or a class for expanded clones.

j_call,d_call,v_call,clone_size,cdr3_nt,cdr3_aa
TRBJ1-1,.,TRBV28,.,TGTGCCAGCAGTCCCCCAACGGGGGCGGGGACTGAAGCTTTCTTT,CASSPPTGAGTEAFF
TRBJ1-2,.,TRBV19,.,TGTGCCAGTAGCTTCGACAGTCTTAAGGACGGCTACACCTTC,CASSFDSLKDGYTF
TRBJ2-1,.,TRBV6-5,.,TGTGCCAGCAGCCTCGAGAATGAGCAGTTCTTC,CASSLENEQFF
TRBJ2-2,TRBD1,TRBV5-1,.,TGCGCCAGCAGCCGACAGGGGGTGGACACCGGGGAGCTGTTTTTT,CASSRQGVDTGELFF
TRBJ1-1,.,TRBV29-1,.,TGCAGCGTTGACAGGGCCCTGAACACTGAAGCTTTCTTT,CSVDRALNTEAFF
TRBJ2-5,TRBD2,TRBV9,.,TGTGCCAGCAGCGTAAATAGCGGGGGGTTCCAAGAGACCCAGTACTTC,CASSVNSGGFQETQYF
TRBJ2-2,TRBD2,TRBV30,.,TGTGCCTGGAGTCTTAGCGGGGGGCTGACCGGGGAGCTGTTTTTT,CAWSLSGGLTGELFF
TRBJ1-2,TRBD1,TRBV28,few,TGTGCCAGCAGAGGATCAGGGGGCGCGGGCTATGGCTACACCTTC,CASRGSGGAGYGYTF
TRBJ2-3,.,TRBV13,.,TGTGCCAGCAGCTCGACTTACACTCTCACAGATACGCAGTATTTT,CASSSTYTLTDTQYF
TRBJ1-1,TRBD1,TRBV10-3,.,TGTGCCATCAGTCCAGGACAGGGTGGGGGCACTGAAGCTTTCTTT,CAISPGQGGGTEAFF
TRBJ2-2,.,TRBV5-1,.,TGCGCCAGCAGCTTTGCGAACACCGGGGAGCTGTTTTTT,CASSFANTGELFF
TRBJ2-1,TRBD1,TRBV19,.,TGTGCCAGTAGTCTGGGCAGGGGGCTGGGTGAGCAGTTCTTC,CASSLGRGLGEQFF
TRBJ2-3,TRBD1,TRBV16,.,TGTGCCAGCAGCCCGGGACAGGGAACTTGGGATACGCAGTATTTT,CASSPGQGTWDTQYF
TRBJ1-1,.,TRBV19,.,TGTGCCAGTAGTCAGGAAGACACTGAAGCTTTCTTT,CASSQEDTEAFF
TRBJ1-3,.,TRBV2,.,TGTGCCAGCAGTGAACTATCGACGGGGGGTTCAGGAAACACCATATATTTT,CASSELSTGGSGNTIYF
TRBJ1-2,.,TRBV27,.,TGTGCCAGCAGTTTAGGGTATAACTATGGCTACACCTTC,CASSLGYNYGYTF